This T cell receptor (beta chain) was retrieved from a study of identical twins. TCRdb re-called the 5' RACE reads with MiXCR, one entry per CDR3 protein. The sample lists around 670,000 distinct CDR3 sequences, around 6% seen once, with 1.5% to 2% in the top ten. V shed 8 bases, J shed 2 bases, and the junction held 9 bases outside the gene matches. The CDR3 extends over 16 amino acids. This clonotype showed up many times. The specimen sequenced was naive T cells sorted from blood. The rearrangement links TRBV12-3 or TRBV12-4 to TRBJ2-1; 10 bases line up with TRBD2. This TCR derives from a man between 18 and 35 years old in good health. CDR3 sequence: CASWIPGTSAYNEQFF. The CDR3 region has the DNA TGTGCCAGCTGGATCCCCGGGACTAGCGCCTACAATGAGCAGTTCTTC.